Below are 22 T cell receptor beta chains sequenced from a single sample in a study of T cells after posttransplantation cyclophosphamide. TCRdb's table, derived via immunoSEQ multiplex PCR, lists solely in-frame clones and lacks some. The sample shows about 3,100 clones, no singletons; the ten largest hold roughly 28%. Busulfan-fludarabine conditioning, marrow transplant, and cyclophosphamide on days +3 and +4 were administered. The material sequenced was PBMCs, taken 84 days after allogeneic stem cell transplant with posttransplant cyclophosphamide. The receptors were sampled from a female patient aged 40-50 years who received an allogeneic stem cell transplant from a related donor, was CMV-positive, and had no GVHD. A share of the T cells may be of graft donor origin.

This clone was seen many times. The chain recombines TRBV7-8 with TRBJ1-1, with D maybe TRBD1 (6 bases). Trimming shortened V by 4 bases and J by 1 base, and 13 bases separated the two germline ends. The CDR3 loop spans 15 amino acids. Germline V gene sequence: CDR1 SGHVS, CDR2 FQNEAQ. This CDR3 reads CASSWGTGRNTEAFF. In nucleotides, the CDR3 is TGTGCCAGCAGCTGGGGAACAGGGCGGAACACTGAAGCTTTCTTT.

V is TRBV28 and J is TRBJ2-6, with D perhaps matching TRBD2 (6 bases). The CDR3 runs 15 residues. Trimming removed 10 bases at V and 1 base at J, with 14 bases between. Germline CDR1 reads MDHEN; CDR2 reads SYDVKM. The CDR3 spells CATQFRGSGANVLTF. In DNA, the CDR3 is TGTGCCACCCAGTTTCGGGGGTCTGGGGCCAACGTCCTGACTTTC.

The chain combines TRBV9 with TRBJ2-5; TRBD2 is a possible D gene (6 bases). Trimming left V 0 bases short and J 10 bases short, with 13 bases between. CDR3 size: 13 residues. Germline CDR1 is SGDLS and CDR2 is YYNGEE. The CDR3 protein is CASSVASAGNQYF. The CDR3 DNA follows: TGTGCCAGCAGCGTAGCCAGCGCGGGGAACCAGTACTTC.

This chain uses TRBV9 with TRBJ2-7; 9 bases match TRBD1. The CDR3 spans 14 residues. CDR1 SGDLS and CDR2 YYNGEE come from the germline V gene. The junction had 3 bases not matched to a gene; V was cut back by 4 bases and J by 1 base. This CDR3 reads CASSIGQGSYEQYF. The DNA for the CDR3 is TGTGCCAGCAGCATCGGACAGGGGTCCTACGAGCAGTACTTC.

This clone was detected many times. The rearrangement uses TRBV7-2 and TRBJ1-3; 7 nucleotides align to TRBD1. CDR3 length equals 15 residues. V was clipped by 5 bases and J by 4 bases; unmatched bases: 8. Per the germline V gene, CDR1 is SGHTA and CDR2 is FQGNSA. CDR3 coding DNA: TGTGCCAGCAGCCGCGACAGGGCCCCCGGAAACACCATATATTTT. It is translated as CASSRDRAPGNTIYF.

Many counts were recorded for this clone. The chain is built from TRBV7-9 and TRBJ1-2, with a weak D call TRBD1 (6 bases). The CDR3 is 13 amino acids. CDR1 is SEHNR, CDR2 FQNEAQ, per germline (reference sequence). V dropped 5 bases and J dropped 3 bases, with 10 bases sitting between them. CDR3 coding DNA: TGTGCCAGCAGCCTGACAGGAGACTATGGCTACACCTTC. It yields the protein CASSLTGDYGYTF.

This clone was observed many times. J is TRBJ1-3 and V is TRBV28; a weak D match, TRBD1 (5 bases). The V end lost 3 bases, the J end lost 0 bases, and 9 bases lay between the germline ends. Germline V lookup: CDR1 MDHEN, CDR2 SYDVKM. This CDR3 has 15 amino acids. For the CDR3, the DNA is TGTGCCAGCAGTTTGGGGCTGAACTCTGGAAACACCATATATTTT. Encoded protein: CASSLGLNSGNTIYF.

This clone was seen ten or more times. In nucleotides, the CDR3 is TGTGCCACTCAATCGGGTCCTGAACCCCCTTACGAGCAGTACTTC. Protein product: CATQSGPEPPYEQYF. The chain links TRBV19 to TRBJ2-7; D not resolved. CDR3 length equals 15 residues. Germline assignment: CDR1 LNHDA and CDR2 SQIVND (reference sequence). V was cut by 10 bases and J by 4 bases, with 23 bases left in between.

At least ten counts were recorded for this clone. The J gene is TRBJ1-6, the V gene TRBV5-1; D gene unclear. The CDR3 extends over 14 amino acids. CDR1 is SGHRS, CDR2 YFSETQ, per germline. The germline V and J ends were trimmed by 4 bases and 10 bases, with 15 bases remaining between them. Written as DNA, the CDR3 is TGCGCCAGCAGCCAACAAGCGGAAAGGTCACCCCTCCACTTT. Residues: CASSQQAERSPLHF.

The sample holds many counts of this clone. This chain joins TRBV5-1 and TRBJ2-2; 11 positions agree with TRBD2. Germline loops: CDR1 SGHRS, CDR2 YFSETQ. CDR3 length equals 15 residues. The V segment lost 4 bases and the J segment 7 bases; nucleotides outside the gene matches: 6. The DNA of the CDR3 is TGCGCCAGCAGCCCCTTAGCGGGGGGGTACGGGGAGCTGTTTTTT. Protein: CASSPLAGGYGELFF. The variable domain in full, completed from reference TRBV5-1 and TRBJ2-2, reads KAGVTQTPRYLIKTRGQQVTLSCSPISGHRSVSWYQQTPGQGLQFLFEYFSETQRNKGNFPGRFSGRQFSNSRSEMNVSTLELGDSALYLCASSPLAGGYGELFFGEGSRLTVL.

The sample holds many counts of this clone. The J gene is TRBJ2-7, the V gene TRBV7-9; TRBD2 matches 7 bases. V lost 8 bases to trimming and J lost 5 bases; unmatched junction nucleotides: 6. The germline CDR1 and CDR2 sequences are SEHNR and FQNEAQ (reference sequence). CDR3 length: 12 residues. CDR3 DNA sequence: TGTGCCAGCGGGTTCGGGACTAACGAGCAGTACTTC. Translating gives CASGFGTNEQYF.

Many counts were recorded for this clone. This rearrangement joins TRBV19 to TRBJ1-6; D is uncertain. CDR3 length: 13 amino acids. CDR1 is LNHDA and CDR2 is SQIVND in the germline V gene (reference sequence). V lost 3 bases and J lost 4, with 4 bases in between. The CDR3 sequence is CASSMQYNSPLHF. As DNA, the CDR3 is TGTGCCAGTAGTATGCAGTATAATTCACCCCTCCACTTT. Full variable domain (remainder filled in from reference TRBV19 and TRBJ1-6): DGGITQSPKYLFRKEGQNVTLSCEQNLNHDAMYWYRQDPGQGLRLIYYSQIVNDFQKGDIAEGYSVSREKKESFPLTVTSAQKNPTAFYLCASSMQYNSPLHFGNGTRLTVT.

This clone was counted ten times or more. The chain couples TRBV5-1 to TRBJ2-7, with 8 bases identical to TRBD1. The junction had 12 bases not matched to a gene; V was cut back by 6 bases and J by 7 bases. Germline V gene sequence: CDR1 SGHRS, CDR2 YFSETQ. The CDR3 extends over 14 amino acids. CDR3 region: CASTQPGGLEEQYF. DNA of the CDR3: TGCGCCAGCACCCAGCCAGGGGGCCTGGAAGAGCAGTACTTC.

This clone was seen repeatedly, ten times or more. This rearrangement joins TRBV6-1 to TRBJ2-3; no firm D call. V shed 4 bases and J shed 7 bases, with 3 bases lying between them. Germline-derived CDR1 and CDR2 are MNHNS and SASEGT. This CDR3 is 10 amino acids long. The CDR3 nucleotides are TGTGCCAGCAGTGTCAATACGCAGTATTTT. The encoded protein is CASSVNTQYF.

Ten or more counts support this clone. V usage is TRBV11-3 and J usage is TRBJ1-3; D is unresolved. CDR3 size: 16 residues. The V gene's germline CDR1 is SGHNT and CDR2 YENEEA. Deletions cut 1 base from V and 0 bases from J, with 10 bases between. This CDR3 is CASSLGLSDSGNTIYF. CDR3 DNA: TGTGCCAGCAGCTTAGGGCTCAGCGACTCTGGAAACACCATATATTTT.

This clone was picked up many times. The chain couples TRBV5-1 to TRBJ2-5; D is ambiguous. There are 15 residues in the CDR3. Germline V gene lookup returns CDR1 SGHRS and CDR2 YFSETQ. Between the trimmed V and J ends, which lost 4 bases and 1 base, there was a span of 14 bases. The DNA for the CDR3 is TGCGCCAGCAGCACGGAAACGGTAGCCCAAGAGACCCAGTACTTC. Residues: CASSTETVAQETQYF.

In this sample, this clone turned up many times. The chain employs TRBV7-9 and TRBJ2-3, with D tentatively TRBD2 (5 bases). Germline CDR1 reads SEHNR; CDR2 reads FQNEAQ (reference sequence). V lost 3 bases and J 6 bases, leaving 13 bases between the germline ends. The CDR3 is 14 residues long. CDR3 loop: CASSFGQAGDTQYF. CDR3 nucleotide sequence: TGTGCCAGCAGCTTCGGCCAGGCGGGTGATACGCAGTATTTT.

This clone was counted many times. The genes are TRBV9 and TRBJ1-1; tentatively, D is TRBD1 (6 bases). V dropped 0 bases and J dropped 4 bases, with 13 bases sitting between them. The CDR3 sequence is 15 residues long. In germline, CDR1 is SGDLS, CDR2 YYNGEE. The CDR3 nucleotides read TGTGCCAGCAGCGTAGTACAGGGAGGAAGCACTGAAGCTTTCTTT. This gives the protein CASSVVQGGSTEAFF.

This clone was seen ten or more times. The chain is built from TRBV23-1 and TRBJ1-3; 7 positions match TRBD1. TRBV23-1 has ORF status, its function being uncertain. This CDR3 is 22 amino acids long. With V trimmed by 0 bases and J by 0 bases, 20 bases remained unmatched. CDR3 bases: TGCGCCAGCAGTCAATCCCTCCTCCCCGAACAGGGGTCGGGGTGCTCTGGAAACACCATATATTTT. This encodes CASSQSLLPEQGSGCSGNTIYF.

By frequency in the sample, this clone is medium-sized (0.01 to 0.1%). The rearrangement uses TRBV7-3 and TRBJ2-2, with TRBD2 as a possible D gene (6 bases). There are 14 residues in the CDR3. Trimming removed 3 bases at V and 4 bases at J, with 9 bases between. Germline lookup yields CDR1 SGHTA and CDR2 FQGTGA. In DNA form, the CDR3 reads TGTGCCAGCAGCTTGGAGGGGTTCACCGGGGAGCTGTTTTTT. The encoded protein is CASSLEGFTGELFF. The variable domain in full, with the rest retrieved from reference TRBV7-3 and TRBJ2-2, is GAGVSQTPSNKVTEKGKYVELRCDPISGHTALYWYRQSLGQGPEFLIYFQGTGAADDSGLPNDRFFAVRPEGSVSTLKIQRTERGDSAVYLCASSLEGFTGELFFGEGSRLTVL.

The chain carries TRBV9 and TRBJ2-7, with TRBD1 matching over 8 bases. Germline-derived CDR1 and CDR2 are SGDLS and YYNGEE. Trimming at V came to 9 bases and at J to 2 bases, leaving 13 bases not matched to a gene. The CDR3 contains 15 residues. As DNA, the CDR3 is TGTGCCATCAGTATCAGACAGGGGACGGCCTACGAGCAGTACTTC. Translating it yields CAISIRQGTAYEQYF.

There are many counts of this clone. V and J are TRBV5-1 and TRBJ1-5; TRBD1 matches 7 bases. CDR1 is SGHRS and CDR2 is YFSETQ in the germline V gene. V lost 2 bases, J lost 2 bases, and 10 bases stayed unmatched. The CDR3 loop spans 17 amino acids. Written as DNA, the CDR3 is TGCGCCAGCAGCTTAAGCCCCCAGGGGGTGGGCAATCAGCCCCAGCATTTT. Translating gives CASSLSPQGVGNQPQHF.